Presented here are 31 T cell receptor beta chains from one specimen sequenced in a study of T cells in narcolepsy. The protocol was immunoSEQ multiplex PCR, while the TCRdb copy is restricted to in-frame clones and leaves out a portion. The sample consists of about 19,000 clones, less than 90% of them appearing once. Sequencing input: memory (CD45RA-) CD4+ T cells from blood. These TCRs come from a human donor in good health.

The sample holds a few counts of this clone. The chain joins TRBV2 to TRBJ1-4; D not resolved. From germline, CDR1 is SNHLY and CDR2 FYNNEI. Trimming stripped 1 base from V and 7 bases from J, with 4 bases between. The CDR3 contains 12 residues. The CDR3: CASSEGGEKLFF. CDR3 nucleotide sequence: TGTGCCAGCAGTGAAGGGGGTGAAAAACTGTTTTTT.

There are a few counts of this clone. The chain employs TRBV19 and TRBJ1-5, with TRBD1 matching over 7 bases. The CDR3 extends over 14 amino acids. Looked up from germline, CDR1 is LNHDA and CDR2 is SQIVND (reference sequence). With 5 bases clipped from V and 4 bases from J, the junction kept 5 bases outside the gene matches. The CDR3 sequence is CASSDRAKNQPQHF. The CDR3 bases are TGTGCCAGTAGTGACAGGGCCAAAAATCAGCCCCAGCATTTT.

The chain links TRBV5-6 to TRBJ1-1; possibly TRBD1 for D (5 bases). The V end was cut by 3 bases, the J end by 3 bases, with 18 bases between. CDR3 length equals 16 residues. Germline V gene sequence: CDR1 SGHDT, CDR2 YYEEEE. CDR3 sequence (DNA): TGTGCCAGCAGCTCACCGCTGGGCAGGGCGGACACTGAAGCTTTCTTT. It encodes CASSSPLGRADTEAFF.

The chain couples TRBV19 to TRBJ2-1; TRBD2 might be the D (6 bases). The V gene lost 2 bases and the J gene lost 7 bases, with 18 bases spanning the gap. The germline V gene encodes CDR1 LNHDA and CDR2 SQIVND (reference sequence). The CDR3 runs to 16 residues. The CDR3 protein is CASSILRLVRANEQFF. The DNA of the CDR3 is TGTGCCAGTAGTATACTGCGACTAGTTAGGGCAAATGAGCAGTTCTTC.

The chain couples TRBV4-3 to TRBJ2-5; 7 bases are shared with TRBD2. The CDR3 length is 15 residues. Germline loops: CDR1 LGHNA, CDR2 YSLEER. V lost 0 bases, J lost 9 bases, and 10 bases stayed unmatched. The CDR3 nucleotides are TGCGCCAGCAGCCAAGATCGGGGGAGGGGAAGGCCCCAGTACTTC. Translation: CASSQDRGRGRPQYF.

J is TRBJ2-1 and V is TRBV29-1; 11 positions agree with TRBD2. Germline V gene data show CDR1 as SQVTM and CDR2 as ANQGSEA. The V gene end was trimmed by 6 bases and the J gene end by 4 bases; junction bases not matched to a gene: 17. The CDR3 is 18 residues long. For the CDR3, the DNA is TGCAGCGTCCCAAAAACGGGACTAGCGGCCCGGTTTTACAATGAGCAGTTCTTC. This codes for CSVPKTGLAARFYNEQFF.

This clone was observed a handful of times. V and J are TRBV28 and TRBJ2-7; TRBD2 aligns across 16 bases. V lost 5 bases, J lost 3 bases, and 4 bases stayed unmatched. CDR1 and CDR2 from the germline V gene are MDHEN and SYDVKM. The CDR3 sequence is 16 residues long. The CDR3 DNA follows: TGTGCCAGCAGTCCGGGACTAGCGGGGGGGAACTACGAGCAGTACTTC. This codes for CASSPGLAGGNYEQYF. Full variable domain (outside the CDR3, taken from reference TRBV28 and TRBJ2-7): DVKVTQSSRYLVKRTGEKVFLECVQDMDHENMFWYRQDPGLGLRLIYFSYDVKMKEKGDIPEGYSVSREKKERFSLILESASTNQTSMYLCASSPGLAGGNYEQYFGPGTRLTVT.

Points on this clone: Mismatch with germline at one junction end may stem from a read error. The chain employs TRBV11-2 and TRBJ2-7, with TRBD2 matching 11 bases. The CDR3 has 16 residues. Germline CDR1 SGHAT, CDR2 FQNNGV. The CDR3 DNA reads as TGCGCCAGCAGCCCGGGACTAGCGGAGAATTCCTACGAGCAGTACTTC. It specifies CASSPGLAENSYEQYF.

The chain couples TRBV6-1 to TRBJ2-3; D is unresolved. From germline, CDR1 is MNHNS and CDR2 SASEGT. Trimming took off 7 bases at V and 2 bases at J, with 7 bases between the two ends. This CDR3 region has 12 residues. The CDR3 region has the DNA TGTGCCAGCAAGGGTCCCACAGATACGCAGTATTTT. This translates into CASKGPTDTQYF.

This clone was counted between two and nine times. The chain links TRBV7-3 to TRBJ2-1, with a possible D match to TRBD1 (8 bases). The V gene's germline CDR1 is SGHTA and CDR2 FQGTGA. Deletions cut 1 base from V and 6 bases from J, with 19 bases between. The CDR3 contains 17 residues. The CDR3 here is CASSLRGGQVSANEQFF. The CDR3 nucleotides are TGTGCCAGCAGCTTAAGGGGGGGACAGGTCAGCGCCAATGAGCAGTTCTTC.

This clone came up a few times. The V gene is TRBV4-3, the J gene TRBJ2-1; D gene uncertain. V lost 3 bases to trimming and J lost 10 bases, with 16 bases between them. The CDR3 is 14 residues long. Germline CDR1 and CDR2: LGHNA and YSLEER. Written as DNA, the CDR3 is TGCGCCAGCAGCCACCGCTGGGATGCAAGCGAGCAGTTCTTC. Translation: CASSHRWDASEQFF.

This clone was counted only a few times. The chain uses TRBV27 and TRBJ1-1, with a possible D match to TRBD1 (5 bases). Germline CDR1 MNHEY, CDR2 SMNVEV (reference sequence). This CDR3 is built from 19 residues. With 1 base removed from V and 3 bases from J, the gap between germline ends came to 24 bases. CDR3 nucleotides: TGTGCCAGCAGTTTATGGGGCGGGGGAGCTGGGTCGTGGTACACTGAAGCTTTCTTT. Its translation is CASSLWGGGAGSWYTEAFF.

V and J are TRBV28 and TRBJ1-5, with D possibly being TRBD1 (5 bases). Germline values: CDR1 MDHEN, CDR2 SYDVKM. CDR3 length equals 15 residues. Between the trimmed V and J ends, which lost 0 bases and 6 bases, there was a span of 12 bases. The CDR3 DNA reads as TGTGCCAGCAGTTTATGGGGAGGGGACGGTCAGCCCCAGCATTTT. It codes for CASSLWGGDGQPQHF.

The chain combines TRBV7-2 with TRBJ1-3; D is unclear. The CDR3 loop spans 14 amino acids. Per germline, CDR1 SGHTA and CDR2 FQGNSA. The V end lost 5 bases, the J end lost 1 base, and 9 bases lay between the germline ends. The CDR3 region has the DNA TGTGCCAGCAGCCTCGATTCATCTGGAAACACCATATATTTT. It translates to CASSLDSSGNTIYF. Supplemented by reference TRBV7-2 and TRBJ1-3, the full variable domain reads GAGVSQSPSNKVTEKGKDVELRCDPISGHTALYWYRQSLGQGLEFLIYFQGNSAPDKSGLPSDRFSAERTGGSVSTLTIQRTQQEDSAVYLCASSLDSSGNTIYFGEGSWLTVV.

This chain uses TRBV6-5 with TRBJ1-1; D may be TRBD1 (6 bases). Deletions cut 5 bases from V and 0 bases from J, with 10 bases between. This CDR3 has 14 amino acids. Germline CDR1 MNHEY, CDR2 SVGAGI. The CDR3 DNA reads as TGTGCCAGCAGTGGGGGACACTTGAACACTGAAGCTTTCTTT. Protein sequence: CASSGGHLNTEAFF.

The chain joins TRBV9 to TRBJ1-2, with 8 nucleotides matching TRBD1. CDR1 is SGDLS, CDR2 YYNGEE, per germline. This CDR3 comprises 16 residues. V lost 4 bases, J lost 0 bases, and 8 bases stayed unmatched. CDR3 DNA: TGTGCCAGCAGCCCAGGGACAGGACCTTCTAACTATGGCTACACCTTC. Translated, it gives CASSPGTGPSNYGYTF.

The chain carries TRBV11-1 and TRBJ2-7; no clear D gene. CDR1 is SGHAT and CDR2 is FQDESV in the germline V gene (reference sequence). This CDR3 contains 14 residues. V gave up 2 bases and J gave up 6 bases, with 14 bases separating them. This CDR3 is CASSLSTTLREQYF. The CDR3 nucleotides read TGTGCCAGCAGCTTAAGTACTACCCTCCGCGAGCAGTACTTC.

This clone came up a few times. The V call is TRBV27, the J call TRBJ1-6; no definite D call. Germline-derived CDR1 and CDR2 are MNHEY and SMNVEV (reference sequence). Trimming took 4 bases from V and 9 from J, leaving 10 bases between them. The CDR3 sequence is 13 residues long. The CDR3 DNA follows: TGTGCCAGCAGTTCGCTCGGAGGTTCACCCCTCCACTTT. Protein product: CASSSLGGSPLHF.

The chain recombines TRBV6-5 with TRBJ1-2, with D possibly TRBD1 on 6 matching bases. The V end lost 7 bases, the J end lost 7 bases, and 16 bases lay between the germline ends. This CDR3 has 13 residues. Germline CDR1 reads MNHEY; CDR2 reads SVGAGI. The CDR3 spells CASTLGGASGYTF. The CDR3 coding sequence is TGTGCCAGCACCTTGGGGGGGGCATCTGGCTACACCTTC.

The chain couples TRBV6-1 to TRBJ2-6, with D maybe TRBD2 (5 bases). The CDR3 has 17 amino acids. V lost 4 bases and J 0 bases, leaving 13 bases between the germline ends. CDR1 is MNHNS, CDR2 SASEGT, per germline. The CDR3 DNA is TGTGCCAGCAGTGCCCGGGGTCCCATCTCTGGGGCCAACGTCCTGACTTTC. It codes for CASSARGPISGANVLTF.

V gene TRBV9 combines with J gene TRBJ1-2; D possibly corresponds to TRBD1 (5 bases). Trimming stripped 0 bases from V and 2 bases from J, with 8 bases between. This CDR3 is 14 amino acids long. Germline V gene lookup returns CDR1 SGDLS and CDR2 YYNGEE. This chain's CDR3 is CASSVGPGNYGYTF. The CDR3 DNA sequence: TGTGCCAGCAGCGTAGGTCCAGGGAACTATGGCTACACCTTC.

The CDR3 loop reads CASSDYRVRTGNTIYF. The CDR3 DNA reads as TGTGCCAGCAGCGACTACCGGGTTCGGACTGGAAACACCATATATTTT. The V call is TRBV5-5, the J call TRBJ1-3; D is ambiguous. V dropped 4 bases and J dropped 2 bases, with 16 bases sitting between them. The CDR3 is 16 amino acids. CDR1 is SGHKS and CDR2 is YYEKEE in the germline V gene (reference sequence).

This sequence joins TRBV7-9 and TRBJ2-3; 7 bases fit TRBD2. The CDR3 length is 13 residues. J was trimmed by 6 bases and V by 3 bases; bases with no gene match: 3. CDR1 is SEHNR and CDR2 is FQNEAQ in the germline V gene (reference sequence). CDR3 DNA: TGTGCCAGCAGCTTGGCGGGAGAGGATACGCAGTATTTT. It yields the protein CASSLAGEDTQYF.

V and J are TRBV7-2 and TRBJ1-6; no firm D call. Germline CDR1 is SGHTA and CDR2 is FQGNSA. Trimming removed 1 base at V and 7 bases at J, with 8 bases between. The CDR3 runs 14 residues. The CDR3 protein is CASSLDWANSPLHF. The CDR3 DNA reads TGTGCCAGCAGCTTAGATTGGGCAAATTCACCCCTCCACTTT. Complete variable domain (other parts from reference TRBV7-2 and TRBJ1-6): GAGVSQSPSNKVTEKGKDVELRCDPISGHTALYWYRQSLGQGLEFLIYFQGNSAPDKSGLPSDRFSAERTGGSVSTLTIQRTQQEDSAVYLCASSLDWANSPLHFGNGTRLTVT.

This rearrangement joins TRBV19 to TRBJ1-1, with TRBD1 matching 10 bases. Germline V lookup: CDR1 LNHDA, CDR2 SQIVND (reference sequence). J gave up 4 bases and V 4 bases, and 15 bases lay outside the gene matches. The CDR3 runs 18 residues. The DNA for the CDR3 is TGTGCCAGTAGTACTGAGACAGGGGGCGTGCGATGGGGCACTGAAGCTTTCTTT. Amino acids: CASSTETGGVRWGTEAFF.

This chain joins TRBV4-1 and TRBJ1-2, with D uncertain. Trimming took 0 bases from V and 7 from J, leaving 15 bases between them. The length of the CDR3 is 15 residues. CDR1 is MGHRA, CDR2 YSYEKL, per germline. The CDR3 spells CASSQDIALSGGYTF. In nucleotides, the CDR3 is TGCGCCAGCAGCCAAGATATAGCGTTATCGGGTGGCTACACCTTC.

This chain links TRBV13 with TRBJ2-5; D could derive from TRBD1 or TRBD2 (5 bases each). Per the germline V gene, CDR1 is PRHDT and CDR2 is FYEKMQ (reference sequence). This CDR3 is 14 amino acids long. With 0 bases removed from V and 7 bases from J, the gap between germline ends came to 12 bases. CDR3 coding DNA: TGTGCCAGCAGCTTAGGCGGGGCGGCCGGGACCCAGTACTTC. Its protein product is CASSLGGAAGTQYF.

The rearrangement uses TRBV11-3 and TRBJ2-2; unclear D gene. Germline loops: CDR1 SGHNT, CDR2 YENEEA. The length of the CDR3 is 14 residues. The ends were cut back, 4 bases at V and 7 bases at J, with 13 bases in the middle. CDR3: CASSSARPGGELFF. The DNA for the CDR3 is TGTGCCAGCAGCTCCGCTCGCCCGGGCGGGGAGCTGTTTTTT.

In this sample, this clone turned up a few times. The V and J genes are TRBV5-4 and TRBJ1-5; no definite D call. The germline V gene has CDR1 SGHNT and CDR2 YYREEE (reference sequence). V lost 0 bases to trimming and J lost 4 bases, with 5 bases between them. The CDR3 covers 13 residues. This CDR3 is CASSLDWNQPQHF. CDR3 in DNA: TGTGCCAGCAGCTTGGACTGGAATCAGCCCCAGCATTTT.

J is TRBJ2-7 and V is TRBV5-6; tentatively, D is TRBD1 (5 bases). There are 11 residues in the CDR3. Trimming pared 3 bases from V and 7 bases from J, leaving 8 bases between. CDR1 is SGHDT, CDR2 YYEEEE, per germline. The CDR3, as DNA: TGTGCCAGCAGCTGGGGCCAAGAGCAGTACTTC. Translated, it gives CASSWGQEQYF.

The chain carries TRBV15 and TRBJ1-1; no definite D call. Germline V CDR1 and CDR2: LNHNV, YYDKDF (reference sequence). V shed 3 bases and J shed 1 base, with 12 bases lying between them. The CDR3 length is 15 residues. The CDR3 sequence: CATSRGNRPNTEAFF. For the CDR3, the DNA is TGTGCCACCAGCAGGGGGAATAGACCGAACACTGAAGCTTTCTTT.